Presented here are 24 T cell receptor beta chains from one specimen sequenced in a study of T-cell reconstitution after alpha-beta-depleted transplantation in children. Unique molecular identifiers featured in how the TCRbeta library was prepared. TCRdb called the PCR reads again in MiXCR, with one record for every CDR3 protein. The repertoire holds about 510,000 distinct CDR3 sequences, about an eighth seen once, with about 15% in the top ten. This sample comprised PBMCs, mostly from graft donor cells, obtained 180 days after TCRalphabeta/CD19-depleted stem cell transplant. Source of these receptors: a female patient aged 2-9 years who had a stem cell transplant for aplastic anemia, so the T cells may come from the graft donor.

Many counts were recorded for this clonotype. The CDR3, as DNA: TGTGCCATCAGGCAACAGGGAGGGTCCCAAGAGACCCAGTACTTC. Translating it yields CAIRQQGGSQETQYF. V gene TRBV10-3 combines with J gene TRBJ2-5, with D possibly TRBD2 on 7 matching bases. This CDR3 contains 15 residues. V lost 6 bases, J lost 1 base, and 15 bases lay in between. Per germline, CDR1 ENHRY and CDR2 SYGVKD.

The CDR3 nucleotides read TGCGCCAGCAGCTTGGAGCTGAACACTGAAGCTTTCTTT. Amino acids: CASSLELNTEAFF. The chain recombines TRBV5-1 with TRBJ1-1; D is ambiguous. This CDR3 is 13 amino acids long. The V and J ends lost 0 bases and 0 bases respectively, with 3 bases between them. Germline CDR1 is SGHRS and CDR2 is YFSETQ. The full variable domain, with the rest looked up from reference TRBV5-1 and TRBJ1-1, is KAGVTQTPRYLIKTRGQQVTLSCSPISGHRSVSWYQQTPGQGLQFLFEYFSETQRNKGNFPGRFSGRQFSNSRSEMNVSTLELGDSALYLCASSLELNTEAFFGQGTRLTVV.

This clonotype was observed a handful of times. V and J are TRBV20-1 and TRBJ2-7; perhaps D is TRBD1 or TRBD2 (5 bases each). The CDR3 spans 14 residues. The V end was cut by 2 bases, the J end by 2 bases, with 13 bases between. Germline lookup yields CDR1 DFQATT and CDR2 SNEGSKA (reference sequence). CDR3 DNA sequence: TGCAGTGCTAGACGGCAGGGAGTCCCCTACGAGCAGTACGTC. It encodes CSARRQGVPYEQYV.

This clonotype was seen a few times. V is TRBV6-5 and J is TRBJ2-3; 8 nucleotides agree with TRBD2. CDR1 is MNHEY, CDR2 SVGAGI, per germline. V gave up 2 bases and J gave up 0 bases; unmatched junction bases: 7. The CDR3 totals 17 residues. CDR3 bases: TGTGCCAGCAGTTACCGGACTAGCTCCCTTAGCACAGATACGCAGTATTTT. Amino acid sequence: CASSYRTSSLSTDTQYF.

The chain couples TRBV7-2 to TRBJ2-1; tentative D call: TRBD2 (6 bases). Deletions cut 3 bases from V and 10 bases from J, with 16 bases between. Germline-derived CDR1 and CDR2 are SGHTA and FQGNSA. The CDR3 is 14 residues long. CDR3 region: CASSLRRSGGEQFF. DNA for the CDR3: TGTGCCAGCAGCTTGCGGCGGTCTGGGGGGGAGCAGTTCTTC.

This clonotype was detected ten times or more. This sequence joins TRBV28 and TRBJ2-3; 10 nucleotides agree with TRBD2. CDR1 MDHEN and CDR2 SYDVKM come from the germline V gene. CDR3 size: 16 residues. Losses at the gene ends were 4 bases for V and 5 bases for J; bases not matched to a gene: 9. The CDR3 here is CASSSTAGGPGDTQYF. For the CDR3, the DNA is TGTGCCAGCAGTTCAACAGCGGGAGGGCCTGGAGATACGCAGTATTTT.

The chain has TRBV27 and TRBJ2-1; unclear D gene. V lost 4 bases and J 4 bases, leaving 11 bases between the germline ends. This CDR3 region has 14 residues. The germline V gene has CDR1 MNHEY and CDR2 SMNVEV (reference sequence). Written as DNA, the CDR3 is TGTGCCAGCAGTTCCCGAAACTCATACAATGAGCAGTTCTTC. Its translation: CASSSRNSYNEQFF.

This clonotype was observed a handful of times. The genes are TRBV19 and TRBJ2-1; 10 bases map to TRBD2. Germline loops: CDR1 LNHDA, CDR2 SQIVND (reference sequence). The CDR3 is made up of 14 amino acids. Trimming took 7 bases from V and 8 from J; bases not matched to a gene: 8. This chain's CDR3 is CASKAAGGRDEQFF. For the CDR3, the DNA is TGTGCCAGTAAAGCAGCGGGAGGGAGGGATGAGCAGTTCTTC.

This clonotype was counted many times. This chain joins TRBV20-1 and TRBJ2-3, with 8 bases fitting TRBD2. This CDR3 spans 16 amino acids. Trimming removed 0 bases from V and 0 bases from J; junction bases left unmatched: 5. CDR1 and CDR2 (germline): DFQATT, SNEGSKA (reference sequence). CDR3 sequence reads: CSARDYREGSTDTQYF. The DNA of the CDR3 is TGCAGTGCTAGAGATTACCGGGAGGGAAGCACAGATACGCAGTATTTT.

This clonotype was seen more than once but under ten times. The chain carries TRBV12-5 and TRBJ1-1; D gene unclear. This CDR3 contains 12 residues. Trimming shortened V by 3 bases and J by 7 bases, and 9 bases separated the two germline ends. Per the germline V gene, CDR1 is LGHNT and CDR2 is FRNRAP. Here the CDR3 DNA reads TGTGCTAGTGGTTTTATTGATGTTGAAGCTTTCTTT. Protein sequence: CASGFIDVEAFF.

This clonotype was detected a few times. This chain uses TRBV20-1 with TRBJ2-5; D gene uncertain. The V end lost 2 bases, the J end lost 5 bases, and 21 bases lay between the germline ends. CDR1 and CDR2 from the germline V gene are DFQATT and SNEGSKA (reference sequence). The CDR3 extends over 16 amino acids. The CDR3 loop reads CSARSPRSSVEETQYF. The CDR3 DNA follows: TGCAGTGCTAGAAGCCCCCGGTCGAGTGTCGAGGAGACCCAGTACTTC.

The chain couples TRBV5-8 to TRBJ2-7, with 12 bases lining up with TRBD2. V lost 4 bases to trimming and J lost 5 bases; unmatched junction nucleotides: 13. There are 17 residues in the CDR3. Germline loops: CDR1 SGHTS, CDR2 YDEGEE. The CDR3 loop is CASSLGTSGPEGHEQYF. For the CDR3, the DNA is TGTGCCAGCAGCCTTGGGACTAGCGGGCCCGAGGGCCACGAGCAGTACTTC.

This clonotype was seen only a few times. The chain employs TRBV18 and TRBJ1-5; no clear D. With 3 bases removed from V and 1 base from J, the gap between germline ends came to 13 bases. Germline V gene sequence: CDR1 KGHSH, CDR2 LQKENI. This CDR3 is 16 amino acids long. CDR3 in amino acids: CASSPRGLVSNQPQHF. CDR3 DNA: TGTGCCAGCTCACCCCGAGGGCTAGTGAGCAATCAGCCCCAGCATTTT.

There are a few counts of this clonotype. This rearrangement joins TRBV7-9 to TRBJ2-2; D might be TRBD1 (6 bases). Trimming took 1 base from V and 4 from J, leaving 7 bases between them. The CDR3 loop spans 14 amino acids. Germline V lookup: CDR1 SEHNR, CDR2 FQNEAQ (reference sequence). The CDR3 DNA reads as TGTGCCAGCAGCTTAGAGGGGGTCACCGGGGAGCTGTTTTTT. Encoded protein: CASSLEGVTGELFF.

A note on this clonotype: An end of the junction does not agree with germline; a read error may underlie this. The chain is built from TRBV6-5 and TRBJ2-1; D is uncertain. The CDR3 totals 16 residues. Germline CDR1 is MNHEY and CDR2 is SVGAGI. This CDR3 reads CASSYSPVSSYNEHFF. CDR3 bases: TGTGCCAGCAGTTACTCCCCCGTGAGCTCCTACAATGAGCACTTCTTC.

This clonotype came up a few times. The J gene is TRBJ1-1, the V gene TRBV18; D is possibly TRBD1 (5 bases). The CDR3 sequence is 13 residues long. Looked up from germline, CDR1 is KGHSH and CDR2 is LQKENI. The V end was cut by 2 bases, the J end by 8 bases, with 12 bases between. The CDR3 spells CASSPYGAGEAFF. The DNA of the CDR3 is TGTGCCAGCTCACCATACGGGGCGGGAGAAGCTTTCTTT.

V gene TRBV11-2 combines with J gene TRBJ2-1; possible D gene TRBD2, 5 bases. Looked up from germline, CDR1 is SGHAT and CDR2 is FQNNGV. The CDR3 has 14 residues. Trimming pared 6 bases from V and 4 bases from J, leaving 13 bases between. CDR3 residues: CASSEGWVYNEQFF. The CDR3 DNA reads TGTGCCAGCAGTGAGGGCTGGGTTTACAATGAGCAGTTCTTC.

This clonotype was found a few times. The rearrangement joins TRBV9 to TRBJ2-5, with 14 nucleotides matching TRBD2. From germline, CDR1 is SGDLS and CDR2 YYNGEE. The CDR3 has 15 amino acids. V gave up 3 bases and J gave up 4 bases; unmatched junction bases: 2. Here the CDR3 reads CASSEGTSGRETQYF. The CDR3 DNA sequence: TGTGCCAGCAGCGAGGGGACTAGCGGGAGAGAGACCCAGTACTTC.

V usage is TRBV6-1 and J usage is TRBJ2-7; TRBD1 matches 8 bases. The V segment lost 6 bases and the J segment 4 bases; nucleotides outside the gene matches: 5. Looked up from germline, CDR1 is MNHNS and CDR2 is SASEGT. The CDR3 loop spans 13 amino acids. CDR3 in DNA: TGTGCCAGCAGATCCAGGGGGCGGTACGAGCAGTACGTC. It yields the protein CASRSRGRYEQYV.

This clonotype has only a few counts. This rearrangement joins TRBV5-8 to TRBJ2-2; D is possibly TRBD2 (6 bases). Germline CDR1 and CDR2: SGHTS and YDEGEE. CDR3 length: 15 amino acids. Trimming pared 2 bases from V and 2 bases from J, leaving 10 bases between. CDR3 bases: TGTGCCAGCAGCTTCGGGGACTTCAACACCGGGGAGCTGTTTTTT. It translates to CASSFGDFNTGELFF.

This clonotype has only a few counts. The chain uses TRBV4-3 and TRBJ1-4; 9 bases are a match to TRBD1. Per germline, CDR1 LGHNA and CDR2 YSLEER. CDR3 size: 13 residues. The V gene end was trimmed by 4 bases and the J gene end by 7 bases; junction bases not matched to a gene: 1. CDR3 coding DNA: TGCGCCAGCAGCCGGGACAGGGTTGAAAAACTGTTTTTT. Its protein product is CASSRDRVEKLFF.

This clonotype turned up a few times. The chain couples TRBV4-3 to TRBJ1-1, with D tentatively TRBD1 (6 bases). The CDR3 has 15 amino acids. Germline-derived CDR1 and CDR2 are LGHNA and YSLEER. V was cut by 3 bases and J by 10 bases, with 21 bases left in between. The CDR3 region has the DNA TGCGCCAGCAGCCACCCAGACAGGCCTTCTGGGGGAGCTTTCTTT. It yields the protein CASSHPDRPSGGAFF.

The chain links TRBV6-2 or TRBV6-3 to TRBJ2-1; the D gene is possibly TRBD2 (5 bases). The CDR3 has 13 residues. CDR1 and CDR2 from the germline V gene are MNHEY and SVGEGT. V lost 8 bases and J 4 bases, leaving 12 bases between the germline ends. In nucleotides, the CDR3 is TGTGCCAGCCTCCAGCGGAGTTACAATGAGCAGTTCTTC. Its translation is CASLQRSYNEQFF.

V usage is TRBV13 and J usage is TRBJ1-2; D gene unclear. Deletions cut 2 bases from V and 7 bases from J, with 8 bases between. This CDR3 is 12 amino acids long. Germline CDR1 reads PRHDT; CDR2 reads FYEKMQ (reference sequence). Here the CDR3 reads CASSLTVGGYTF. In DNA form, the CDR3 reads TGTGCCAGCAGCTTAACCGTGGGTGGCTACACCTTC.